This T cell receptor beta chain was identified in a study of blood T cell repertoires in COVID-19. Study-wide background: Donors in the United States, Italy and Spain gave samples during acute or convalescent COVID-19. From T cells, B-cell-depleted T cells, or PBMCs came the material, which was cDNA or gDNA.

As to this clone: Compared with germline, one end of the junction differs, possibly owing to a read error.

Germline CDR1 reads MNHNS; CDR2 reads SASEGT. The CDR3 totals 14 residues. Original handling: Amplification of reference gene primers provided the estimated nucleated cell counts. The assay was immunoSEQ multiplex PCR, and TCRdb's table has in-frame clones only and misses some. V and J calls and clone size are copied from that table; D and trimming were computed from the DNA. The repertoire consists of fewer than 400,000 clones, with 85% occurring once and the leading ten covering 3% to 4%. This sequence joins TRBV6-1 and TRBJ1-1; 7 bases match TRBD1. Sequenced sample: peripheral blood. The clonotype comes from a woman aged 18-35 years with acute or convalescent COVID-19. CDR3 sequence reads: CASREGTANTEAFF. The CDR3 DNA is TGTGCCAGCAGGGAAGGGACAGCAAACACTGAAGCTTTCTTT.